A single sample gave rise to the 24 T cell receptor beta chains below, sequenced in a study of cytomegalovirus exposure and HLA in healthy donors. PCR involved 60 Vbeta and 13 Jbeta primers. The repertoire was sequenced with immunoSEQ multiplex PCR; TCRdb's copy has only in-frame clones and lacks some. The sample includes 91,000 or so clones, approximately 76% of them seen just once. Material: PBMCs. The receptors shown here come from a man aged 30 to 39 in good health and CMV-seropositive.

The chain is built from TRBV11-2 and TRBJ2-3, with D uncertain. CDR1 is SGHAT, CDR2 FQNNGV, per germline. This CDR3 is 12 amino acids long. V was pared by 2 bases and J by 12 bases, with 12 bases between. DNA for the CDR3: TGTGCCAGCAGCTTAACGTCTGCGTCACAGTATTTT. Encoded protein: CASSLTSASQYF.

The chain combines TRBV29-1 with TRBJ2-5, with a tentative D call TRBD2 (6 bases). Trimming took off 7 bases at V and 5 bases at J, with 14 bases between the two ends. The CDR3 spans 12 residues. Per the germline V gene, CDR1 is SQVTM and CDR2 is ANQGSEA. The CDR3: CSAGRGEETQYF. The CDR3 DNA is TGCAGCGCCGGGAGAGGGGAGGAGACCCAGTACTTC.

The rearrangement uses TRBV5-1 and TRBJ1-1; D is unresolved. Germline lookup yields CDR1 SGHRS and CDR2 YFSETQ. V dropped 6 bases and J dropped 0 bases, with 9 bases sitting between them. The CDR3 loop spans 13 amino acids. In DNA form, the CDR3 reads TGCGCCAGCACAGACGGGATGAACACTGAAGCTTTCTTT. The encoded protein is CASTDGMNTEAFF.

V is TRBV19 and J is TRBJ2-3; 7 bases align to TRBD1. V lost 5 bases to trimming and J lost 1 base; unmatched junction nucleotides: 6. Germline-derived CDR1 and CDR2 are LNHDA and SQIVND (reference sequence). The CDR3 length is 15 residues. The CDR3 sequence is CASSGPGQGTDTQYF. In DNA form, the CDR3 reads TGTGCCAGTAGTGGACCCGGACAGGGCACAGATACGCAGTATTTT.

The chain has TRBV29-1 and TRBJ2-7; 8 bases match TRBD1. The CDR3 is 15 amino acids. CDR1 and CDR2 from the germline V gene are SQVTM and ANQGSEA. The V segment lost 1 base and the J segment 5 bases; nucleotides outside the gene matches: 10. DNA for the CDR3: TGCAGCGTTGAAGTGAGGGCAGGGGGCACCGACGAGCAGTACTTC. It is translated as CSVEVRAGGTDEQYF.

The V and J genes are TRBV5-1 and TRBJ1-6, with 9 bases identical to TRBD1. J gave up 4 bases and V 3 bases, and 5 bases lay outside the gene matches. From germline, CDR1 is SGHRS and CDR2 YFSETQ. The CDR3 covers 16 residues. The CDR3 DNA follows: TGCGCCAGCAGCTCCCGTGGACAGGGGTATAATTCACCCCTCCACTTT. Amino acid sequence: CASSSRGQGYNSPLHF. The full variable domain, its missing parts supplied by reference TRBV5-1 and TRBJ1-6, is KAGVTQTPRYLIKTRGQQVTLSCSPISGHRSVSWYQQTPGQGLQFLFEYFSETQRNKGNFPGRFSGRQFSNSRSEMNVSTLELGDSALYLCASSSRGQGYNSPLHFGNGTRLTVT.

V usage is TRBV10-3 and J usage is TRBJ2-3, with D possibly matching TRBD2 (6 bases). The CDR3 is 16 amino acids. Germline loops: CDR1 ENHRY, CDR2 SYGVKD. V lost 3 bases, J lost 3 bases, and 16 bases lay in between. CDR3 amino acids: CAISDPGRLGTDTQYF. In DNA, the CDR3 is TGTGCCATCAGTGACCCCGGGAGATTGGGGACAGATACGCAGTATTTT.

The genes are TRBV7-9 and TRBJ2-1; the D is unclear. The CDR3 covers 18 residues. Trimming cost V 0 bases and J 0 bases, with 15 bases left between them. From germline, CDR1 is SEHNR and CDR2 FQNEAQ (reference sequence). CDR3 nucleotide sequence: TGTGCCAGCAGCTTAGCGGTCCTCGACACGAGCTCCTACAATGAGCAGTTCTTC. It translates to CASSLAVLDTSSYNEQFF.

This sequence joins TRBV19 and TRBJ1-2; maybe TRBD1 (5 bases). Germline CDR1 is LNHDA and CDR2 is SQIVND (reference sequence). The CDR3 has 14 residues. Trimming left V 7 bases short and J 5 bases short, with 17 bases between. The CDR3 nucleotides are TGTGCCAGTACCATCACAGGACGCGATTATGGCTACACCTTC. Its protein product is CASTITGRDYGYTF.

The chain links TRBV5-1 to TRBJ1-1, with a tentative D call TRBD1 (6 bases). Germline V lookup: CDR1 SGHRS, CDR2 YFSETQ. The V and J ends lost 3 bases and 3 bases respectively, with 9 bases between them. The CDR3 length is 13 residues. The CDR3 spells CASSSRGHTEAFF. For the CDR3, the DNA is TGCGCCAGCAGCTCCAGGGGACACACTGAAGCTTTCTTT.

The chain couples TRBV7-9 to TRBJ1-4, with 7 nucleotides matching TRBD1. This CDR3 is built from 15 residues. With V trimmed by 5 bases and J by 7 bases, 10 bases remained unmatched. Germline values: CDR1 SEHNR, CDR2 FQNEAQ (reference sequence). CDR3 DNA sequence: TGTGCCAGCAGCCCGTGGACAGGCGGTATTGAAAAACTGTTTTTT. Translated: CASSPWTGGIEKLFF.

J is TRBJ2-1 and V is TRBV13, with D possibly TRBD2 on 6 matching bases. The CDR3 runs to 15 residues. CDR1 is PRHDT and CDR2 is FYEKMQ in the germline V gene (reference sequence). V was trimmed by 4 bases and J by 6 bases, leaving 16 bases between them. The CDR3 region is CASSSRRGVVNEQFF. Written as DNA, the CDR3 is TGTGCCAGCAGCTCCCGGAGGGGAGTTGTCAATGAGCAGTTCTTC.

This clone was recorded only once. J is TRBJ2-5 and V is TRBV5-1, with D possibly matching TRBD1 (5 bases). Germline values: CDR1 SGHRS, CDR2 YFSETQ. The CDR3 consists of 13 residues. V lost 4 bases, J lost 5 bases, and 12 bases lay in between. CDR3 amino acids: CASSQGVVETQYF. For the CDR3, the DNA is TGCGCCAGCAGCCAAGGGGTGGTGGAGACCCAGTACTTC.

The J gene is TRBJ2-4, the V gene TRBV18; TRBD2 agrees at 7 bases. The length of the CDR3 is 17 residues. Germline lookup yields CDR1 KGHSH and CDR2 LQKENI. The ends lost 2 bases at V and 6 bases at J; junction bases unmatched: 13. CDR3 protein: CASSPKGTIPAGNIQYF. CDR3 in DNA: TGTGCCAGCTCACCAAAAGGGACTATCCCAGCGGGAAACATTCAGTACTTC.

The V and J genes are TRBV2 and TRBJ2-7; D is undetermined. Germline-derived CDR1 and CDR2 are SNHLY and FYNNEI. Trimming shortened V by 2 bases and J by 13 bases, and 15 bases separated the two germline ends. CDR3 length equals 12 residues. The CDR3 is CASSERRLVFYF. In DNA form, the CDR3 reads TGTGCCAGCAGTGAACGCCGGCTAGTCTTTTACTTC. The whole variable domain, filled in from reference TRBV2 and TRBJ2-7, reads EPEVTQTPSHQVTQMGQEVILRCVPISNHLYFYWYRQILGQKVEFLVSFYNNEISEKSEIFDDQFSVERPDGSNFTLKIRSTKLEDSAMYFCASSERRLVFYFGPGTRLTVT.

CDR3 amino acids: CAWSVRDALEAFF. The CDR3 nucleotides are TGTGCCTGGAGTGTACGGGATGCTCTTGAAGCTTTCTTT. The chain has TRBV30 and TRBJ1-1; D gene unclear. The germline V gene encodes CDR1 GTSNPN and CDR2 SVGIG (reference sequence). CDR3 length: 13 amino acids. Trimming shortened V by 0 bases and J by 7 bases, and 12 bases separated the two germline ends.

V is TRBV7-9 and J is TRBJ1-2; D remains ambiguous. Trimming left V 5 bases short and J 2 bases short, with 9 bases between. In germline, CDR1 is SEHNR, CDR2 FQNEAQ (reference sequence). The length of the CDR3 is 13 residues. The CDR3 protein is CASSHQVNYGYTF. The CDR3 DNA follows: TGTGCCAGCAGCCATCAGGTGAACTATGGCTACACCTTC.

V usage is TRBV9 and J usage is TRBJ2-2; D may be TRBD1 (6 bases). V was clipped by 7 bases and J by 2 bases, with 9 bases between them. Germline loops: CDR1 SGDLS, CDR2 YYNGEE. The CDR3 totals 13 residues. In nucleotides, the CDR3 is TGTGCCAGCCGGACAGATAACACCGGGGAGCTGTTTTTT. Encoded protein: CASRTDNTGELFF.

This rearrangement joins TRBV19 to TRBJ1-5; D gene uncertain. The CDR3 is made up of 13 amino acids. Germline CDR1 LNHDA, CDR2 SQIVND (reference sequence). Trimming took 11 bases from V and 7 from J, leaving 18 bases between them. This CDR3 reads CASRRGRGQPQHF. The CDR3 region has the DNA TGTGCCTCTCGGAGAGGGCGAGGGCAGCCCCAGCATTTT.

This rearrangement joins TRBV12-5 to TRBJ2-1; the D gene is possibly TRBD1 (5 bases). V dropped 0 bases and J dropped 0 bases, with 12 bases sitting between them. The CDR3 consists of 17 residues. CDR1 and CDR2 from the germline V gene are LGHNT and FRNRAP. This CDR3 reads CASGLVLTGSSYNEQFF. The CDR3 nucleotides are TGTGCTAGTGGTTTGGTACTAACAGGTAGCTCCTACAATGAGCAGTTCTTC.

This clone has a handful of counts. V gene TRBV27 combines with J gene TRBJ2-7; possibly TRBD2 for D (5 bases). The CDR3 consists of 16 residues. CDR1 and CDR2 from the germline V gene are MNHEY and SMNVEV (reference sequence). V shed 2 bases and J shed 3 bases, with 17 bases lying between them. The CDR3 region has the DNA TGTGCCAGCAGTTTAAGATCCCCGACTGCGGGCTACGAGCAGTACTTC. It translates to CASSLRSPTAGYEQYF.

This clone was seen a handful of times. The chain links TRBV5-1 to TRBJ2-5; TRBD1 matches 8 bases. V lost 0 bases, J lost 3 bases, and 7 bases stayed unmatched. Germline CDR1 and CDR2: SGHRS and YFSETQ. The CDR3 extends over 16 amino acids. Here the CDR3 DNA reads TGCGCCAGCAGCTTGGTTGGTGGACAGGGAAAAGAGACCCAGTACTTC. Its protein product is CASSLVGGQGKETQYF.

This clone was counted only a few times. The rearrangement links TRBV10-3 to TRBJ2-7; 7 bases are shared with TRBD2. Germline V CDR1 and CDR2: ENHRY, SYGVKD. Losses at the gene ends were 7 bases for V and 5 bases for J; bases not matched to a gene: 5. The CDR3 is made up of 12 amino acids. In DNA form, the CDR3 reads TGTGCCATCAAAAGCGGGACCCACGAGCAGTACTTC. Translated, it gives CAIKSGTHEQYF.

The rearrangement uses TRBV27 and TRBJ2-5; D is perhaps TRBD2 (5 bases). Between the trimmed V and J ends, which lost 5 bases and 4 bases, there was a span of 17 bases. The CDR3 runs 15 residues. Germline CDR1 MNHEY, CDR2 SMNVEV (reference sequence). The CDR3 bases are TGTGCCAGCAGTACGACCGACTACGCAGGAGAGACCCAGTACTTC. As protein: CASSTTDYAGETQYF.